The sequence of this TCR beta chain was determined in a study of identical twins. Study conclusions and caveats: Because invariant MAIT and iNKT cells could be present, zero-insertion analyses could be partly confounded.

There are many counts of this clonotype. Antigen: not known. TCRdb recomputed calls from the 5' RACE reads with MiXCR, one row per CDR3 protein. The repertoire consists of around 960,000 distinct CDR3 sequences, with approximately 13% occurring once and the leading ten covering around 1.5%. Separately, the same data were catalogued under a study of yellow fever vaccine responses in identical twins.

The sequenced sample consisted of PBMCs. This receptor was identified in a young woman in good health.

The CDR3 DNA reads as TGCAGTGTTGGTACCCGGGGGAAAGAGACCCAGTACTTC. Translated, it gives CSVGTRGKETQYF. This chain uses TRBV20-1 with TRBJ2-5, with D tentatively TRBD2 (6 bases). The CDR3 spans 13 residues. The germline V gene encodes CDR1 DFQATT and CDR2 SNEGSKA (reference sequence). Deletions cut 7 bases from V and 3 bases from J, with 15 bases between.